This TCR beta chain was sequenced for a study of siplizumab effects on memory and regulatory T cells. Points on this clone: Its antigen is unidentified.

TCRdb keeps only in-frame clones here, not all; method: immunoSEQ multiplex PCR. The sample lists over 85,000 clones, under 95% occurring once. Study-level results: In siplizumab cultures, the suppressive function of proliferating Tregs remained unconfirmed. An assignable phenotype, naive or memory, was missing from roughly 80-95% of proliferating CD4+ or CD8+ clones. Naive T cells seemed more diverse than memory cells; they also seemed major alloresponse contributors. Mappable alloreactive CD4+ clones came from Treg cells around 70% of the time on average with siplizumab, against 26.9% in controls.

Per the germline V gene, CDR1 is SEHNR and CDR2 is FQNEAQ (reference sequence). The CDR3 is made up of 16 amino acids. The V segment lost 6 bases and the J segment 1 base; nucleotides outside the gene matches: 8. The J gene is TRBJ2-1, the V gene TRBV7-9; 8 bases fit TRBD2. The specimen sequenced was CD8+ T cells sorted from blood. The receptor comes from a human donor in good health. The CDR3 protein is CASRPTGGGSYNEQFF. The CDR3 region has the DNA TGTGCCAGCAGACCGACGGGAGGGGGGTCCTACAATGAGCAGTTCTTC.